The 3 T cell receptor beta chains given below trace back to one sample, sequenced in a study of blood T cell repertoires in COVID-19. Generated by immunoSEQ multiplex PCR, the TCRdb table keeps only in-frame clones and is missing some. The data contain 88,000 or so clones, approximately 86% of them singletons. Material: peripheral blood. The receptors derive from a man aged 55-75 years with acute or convalescent COVID-19.

The rearrangement links TRBV9 to TRBJ2-3; 10 bases are shared with TRBD1. The V gene end was trimmed by 2 bases and the J gene end by 4 bases; junction bases not matched to a gene: 4. The CDR3 consists of 15 residues. CDR1 is SGDLS and CDR2 is YYNGEE in the germline V gene. Here the CDR3 DNA reads TGTGCCAGCAGCGTCTTTGACAGGGGGCCAGATACGCAGTATTTT. This sequence encodes CASSVFDRGPDTQYF.

The chain is built from TRBV9 and TRBJ2-2; tentatively, D is TRBD1 (6 bases). This CDR3 contains 15 residues. Looked up from germline, CDR1 is SGDLS and CDR2 is YYNGEE. Trimming left V 0 bases short and J 1 base short, with 7 bases between. The CDR3 nucleotides are TGTGCCAGCAGCGTAGCCAGGGGGAACACCGGGGAGCTGTTTTTT. Amino acids: CASSVARGNTGELFF.

This chain uses TRBV9 with TRBJ1-1; D unresolved. CDR1 is SGDLS, CDR2 YYNGEE, per germline. This CDR3 has 12 amino acids. The V end was cut by 3 bases, the J end by 3 bases, with 6 bases between. This chain's CDR3 is CASSAPDTEAFF. The DNA for the CDR3 is TGTGCCAGCAGCGCTCCGGACACTGAAGCTTTCTTT.